This T cell receptor (beta chain) was identified during a study of CD8+ T cells in alopecia areata. RNA extraction and reverse transcription yielded cDNA as sequencing template. Produced via immunoSEQ multiplex PCR; TCRdb's table is partial and in-frame only. The sample yields some 100,000 clones, 44% seen once. Germline assignment: CDR1 MNHEY and CDR2 SVGAGI. Trimming removed 0 bases from V and 5 bases from J; junction bases left unmatched: 6. The CDR3 extends over 16 amino acids. This clone was observed a single time. The sample's treatment: oral pan-JAK inhibitor, 5-10 mg twice daily. The receptor comes from a human donor with alopecia areata. The V call is TRBV6-5, the J call TRBJ2-5; 10 bases fit TRBD1. The sample in question was CD8+ T cells sorted from blood, obtained at week 24, from a patient treated with tofacitinib. CDR3 sequence: CASSYSGTGAIETQYF. CDR3 sequence (DNA): TGTGCCAGCAGTTACTCCGGGACAGGGGCCATCGAGACCCAGTACTTC.